This record looks at one T cell receptor (beta chain) sequence and its context. In the original analysis: From reference gene primer amplification, estimates of nucleated cell counts were derived. Sequencing was performed with immunoSEQ multiplex PCR; in TCRdb, only in-frame clones are kept and a portion is missing. V and J calls and clone size are those listed in that table; D and trimming were worked out from the DNA. The sample consists of about 110,000 clones, about 80% of them appearing once. Per the germline V gene, CDR1 is GTSNPN and CDR2 is SVGIG (reference sequence). CDR3 length equals 15 residues. J lost 2 bases, V lost 4 bases, and 10 bases had no gene match. The data originate from a study of blood T cell repertoires in COVID-19. Study in general: Both acute and convalescent COVID-19 samples were obtained from the United States, Italy and Spain. T cells, B-cell-depleted T cells, or PBMCs provided the cDNA or gDNA that served as material.

Sequenced input: peripheral blood. The receptor was derived from a woman in her 70s with acute or convalescent COVID-19. The gene calls are TRBV30 and TRBJ1-2; TRBD1 matches 7 bases. The CDR3 loop is CAWIGTAPLNYGYTF. The CDR3 DNA reads TGTGCCTGGATCGGGACAGCCCCTCTGAACTATGGCTACACCTTC.